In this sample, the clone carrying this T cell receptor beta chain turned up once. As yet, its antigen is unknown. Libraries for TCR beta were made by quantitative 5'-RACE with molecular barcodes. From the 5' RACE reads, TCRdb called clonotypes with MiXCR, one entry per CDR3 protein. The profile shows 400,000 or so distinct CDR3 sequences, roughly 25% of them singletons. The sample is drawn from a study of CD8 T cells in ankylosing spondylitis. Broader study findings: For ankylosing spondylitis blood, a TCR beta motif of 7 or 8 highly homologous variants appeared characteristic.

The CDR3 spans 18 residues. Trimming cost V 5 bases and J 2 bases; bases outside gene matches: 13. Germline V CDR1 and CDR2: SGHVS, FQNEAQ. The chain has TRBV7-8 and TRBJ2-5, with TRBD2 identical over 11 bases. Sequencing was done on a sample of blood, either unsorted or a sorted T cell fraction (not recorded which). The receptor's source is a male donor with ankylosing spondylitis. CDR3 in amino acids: CASSISRLAGLQQETQYF. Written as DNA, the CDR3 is TGTGCCAGCAGCATAAGCAGACTAGCGGGACTACAACAAGAGACCCAGTACTTC.